Reported below is one TCR beta chain. This clone was found once. Its antigen is unknown. Nothing much larger sits one base from this clone, and base qualities are not available. From the germline V gene, CDR1 is KGHSH and CDR2 is LQKENI. V is clipped by 0 bases and J by 5 bases, and the sequence between their germline boundaries is 17 bases long. From its cysteine to its phenylalanine, the CDR3 spans 16 amino acids. The CDR3 DNA has 48 bases and is translated from base 1. The immunoSEQ Assay, a bias-controlled multiplex PCR, was used to amplify TCRbeta CDR3 regions from genomic DNA. Per the source publication's procedure: Within the assay, amplification of reference gene primers was used to estimate how many nucleated cells each sample contained. To quantify the absolute abundance of each unique TCRbeta CDR3 rearrangement, sequence reads were collapsed and filtered. For each sample, productive Simpson clonality was calculated as the square root of Simpson's diversity index over productive rearrangements. TCRdb stores this immuneACCESS table with in-frame sequences only. Part of the clones is absent; in the studies checked, under half of the shortfall reflects unresolved V genes, and no reason is known for the rest. The V and J calls and clone size were taken over from that table, and D and trimming were inferred from the DNA. The sample records about 120,000 clones, 80% of which are singletons. 1.9% of the sample is taken by the ten largest.

This sample was included in a study of blood T cell repertoires in COVID-19 (dated by TCRdb to 2020 to 2021). In the study overall: Collaborator samples came from the United States, Italy and Spain and covered acute and convalescent phases of COVID-19. The material from the prospective study consisted of cDNA or gDNA derived from T cells, B-cell-depleted T cells, or PBMCs. Subjects who had been exposed to COVID-19, were actively infected with it, or had recovered from it provided the deeply sampled blood TCRbeta repertoires that made up the dataset. The repertoires were made available in a free public database intended to serve as a resource for research on the immune response to SARS-CoV-2. Samples came from the ongoing ImmuneRACE study (first 160 participants) plus 1,254 subjects from 6 global collaborators. Sample metadata almost always included a de-identified subject ID, COVID-19 status, age in years and sex. HLA class I and class II types, where available, came from metadata supplied by the sample provider rather than from assay-based typing.

Collaborating institutions collected whole blood in K2EDTA tubes following their own protocols. For TCRbeta analysis, collaborators shipped samples in one of three forms: frozen whole blood, isolated PBMCs, or DNA extracted from either of those sample types. Points the paper makes about the study in general: How much clinical and demographic metadata was included differed by source and by participant, and the metadata was provided uncurated.

The sample was peripheral blood. This receptor was identified in a man between 65 and 79 years old with acute or convalescent COVID-19. Here the chain combines TRBV18 and TRBJ2-7; a tentative D match to TRBD1 spans 6 bases. The sequence in DNA is TGTGCCAGCTCACCACCTATCCTCAGGGGTTTCGACGAGCAGTACTTC. It codes for CASSPPILRGFDEQYF.